A selection of T cell receptor beta chains follows, all from one sample in a study of blood T cells in healthy people across ages. TCRdb passed the 5' RACE reads through MiXCR, listing each CDR3 protein once. Here the sample spans 1,300,000 or so distinct CDR3 sequences, 59% being singletons. Material: blood. The receptor set was obtained from a young man in good health. Both conserved end residues are part of each CDR3. Clone size is shown for a subset of rows, as once, few, many or a class of expanded clone.

abundance	j_gene	v_gene	CDR3aa
-	TRBJ2-1	TRBV28	CASSLSGRLVHNEQFF
-	TRBJ2-3	TRBV10-3	CAISESPSGSGDTQYF
few	TRBJ1-1	TRBV29-1	CSVGVVNTEAFF
-	-	TRBV28	CASSSHRDSPREQYF
few	TRBJ2-5	TRBV10-2	CASSNLEPPGGETQYF
-	TRBJ2-3	TRBV29-1	CSVEDHRGQRSTDTQYF
once	TRBJ1-5	TRBV6-8	CASLGLGAQGVSNQPQHF
many	TRBJ2-7	TRBV29-1	CSVKRGLLSDEQYF
few	TRBJ2-7	TRBV10-3	CAIRKAGEFGEQYF
few	TRBJ1-1	TRBV27	CASSLMAGTEAFF
once	-	TRBV3-1	CASSQEDRDQETQYF
few	TRBJ2-3	TRBV6-1	CASRPTGQTGSTQYF
-	TRBJ1-1	TRBV20-1	CSARRWAGGISEAFF
-	TRBJ2-7	TRBV20-1	CSARARGSSYEQYF
-	TRBJ1-1	TRBV4-3	CASSPFVGLNTEAFF
-	TRBJ2-5	TRBV3-1	CASSQELEETQYF
few	TRBJ2-4	TRBV10-3	CAISAQGARIQYF
-	-	TRBV4-1	CASSPAPGVTYEQYF
few	TRBJ1-2	TRBV6-6	CASFPGTPYGYTF
many	TRBJ2-3	TRBV12-3/TRBV12-4	CASRSGHSTDTQYF
few	TRBJ1-2	TRBV4-2	CASSQVAPPTHGYTF
-	TRBJ2-7	TRBV3-1	CASSQDGGLISYEQYF
-	TRBJ1-5	TRBV6-2/TRBV6-3	CASSLQGVSNQPQHF
-	TRBJ1-2	TRBV2	CASSLVAVLGYGYTF
-	TRBJ2-1	TRBV4-2	CASSQSGLQREGSYNEQFF
-	-	TRBV18	CASSPIYQETQYF
-	TRBJ1-5	TRBV4-3	CASSQVYGAPQHF
-	TRBJ1-3	TRBV10-3	CAINQEGGNTIYF
-	TRBJ2-7	TRBV7-6	CASSLALRASSQCEQYF
-	TRBJ2-7	TRBV3-1	CASSHNYDRGPQYF
few	TRBJ2-1	TRBV7-9	CASSSIGGSSYNEQFF
-	TRBJ1-1	TRBV18	CASSPVRVILNTEAFF
-	TRBJ1-6	TRBV6-5	CASSYLQDTHSPLHF
few	TRBJ2-7	TRBV3-1	CASSQSDRAYEQYF
-	TRBJ1-3	TRBV4-3	CASSQDRTGSGNTIYF
-	TRBJ2-1	TRBV28	CASRRDPSTYNEQFF
few	TRBJ2-1	TRBV4-3	CASSESSSYNEQFF
-	TRBJ1-2	TRBV25-1	CASSAMGQPNYGYTF
few	TRBJ2-5	TRBV12-3/TRBV12-4	CASSWGARETQYF
-	-	TRBV6-5	CASSYTGVEVQETQFF
-	TRBJ1-2	TRBV5-1	CASSLDWGQEDGYTF
-	TRBJ2-2	TRBV25-1	CASSDPLAGGRPGELFF
-	TRBJ1-2	TRBV28	CAIPLDGTGGNIGYTF
few	TRBJ2-6	TRBV6-1	CASSRDPINSGANVLTF
-	TRBJ1-2	TRBV12-3/TRBV12-4	CASSPDRSPYGYTF
-	TRBJ2-7	TRBV20-1	CSATTSSGGLYEQYF
-	TRBJ2-7	TRBV7-2	CASSFTGESYEQYF
few	TRBJ1-1	TRBV4-3	CASSQAYLMNTEAFF
-	TRBJ1-2	TRBV25-1	CASSDRTDRRRYTF
few	TRBJ2-5	TRBV5-1	CASSPGGLAEGSMETQYF
few	TRBJ2-7	TRBV4-1	CASSQVSQGAYEQYF
-	-	TRBV3-1	CASSQGIGFYEQYF
-	TRBJ1-2	TRBV20-1	CSARDSGFYGYTF
-	TRBJ2-2	TRBV12-3/TRBV12-4	CASSLSGDTGELFF
-	TRBJ2-2	TRBV12-3/TRBV12-4	CANSLARTGELFF